This is a list of T cell receptor beta chains from one sample in a study of patients and donors after allogeneic stem cell transplantation. TCRdb fed the RT-PCR reads into MiXCR, producing one record per CDR3 protein. In the table there are 920,000 or so distinct CDR3 sequences, about a sixth of which are singletons. Sequenced: blood, either unsorted or a sorted T cell fraction (not recorded which). The receptors were sampled from a human donor who was either an allogeneic HSCT recipient or a stem cell or donor lymphocyte infusion donor (not recorded which). It is not recorded whose cells these are; they may come from a transplant donor. Both conserved end residues are part of each CDR3. D genes are given only for firm matches. Where a row states a size, it is once, few, many or the class of an expanded clone; other rows omit it.

j_gene | len | v_gene | d_gene | abundance | CDR3nt | CDR3aa
TRBJ2-2 | 13 | TRBV6-4 | NA | few | TGTGCCACCACCGTAGGGGAGGCCGGGGAGCTGTTTTTT | CATTVGEAGELFF
TRBJ1-2 | 16 | TRBV6-1 | NA | few | TGTGCCAGCAGCCGCTTTCGAGGACGTTACGGCTTGGGCTACACCTTC | CASSRFRGRYGLGYTF
TRBJ2-3 | 14 | TRBV29-1 | NA | few | TGCAGCGTGTTAACAGGGTCACTGGGGGATACGCAGTATTTT | CSVLTGSLGDTQYF
TRBJ2-1 | 15 | TRBV28 | TRBD2 | few | TGTGCCAGCAGCCTTACCGGGACTAGCTTCAATGAGCAGTTCTTC | CASSLTGTSFNEQFF
TRBJ2-1 | 16 | TRBV3-1 | TRBD2 | few | TGTGCCAGCAGCCTGGGGCGGCCAGGGACTAGCGCTAAGGAGTTCTTC | CASSLGRPGTSAKEFF
TRBJ1-1 | 14 | TRBV5-1 | NA | NA | TGCGCCAGCAGCTTTAAGGGACAGAACACTGAAGCTTTCTTT | CASSFKGQNTEAFF
TRBJ2-7 | 14 | TRBV3-1 | NA | NA | TGTGCCAGCAGCCACCGACAGATTACATACGAGCAGTACTTC | CASSHRQITYEQYF
TRBJ2-7 | 14 | TRBV6-5 | NA | NA | TGTGCCAGCAGTTACTCCGGAGGGCGGCGGGAGCAGTACTTC | CASSYSGGRREQYF
TRBJ2-6 | 14 | TRBV7-9 | NA | NA | TGTGCCAGCAGCTCCCCGGTTAGGGCCAACGTCCTGACTTTC | CASSSPVRANVLTF
TRBJ2-4 | 19 | TRBV27 | TRBD2 | few | TGTGCCAGCAGTCCAAAGGGACTACTTAGTCCGATAGCCAAAAACATTCAGTACTTC | CASSPKGLLSPIAKNIQYF
TRBJ1-3 | 16 | TRBV30 | NA | NA | TGTGCCTGGAGTCGAGATGCGGGGGCCTCTGGAAACACCATATATTTT | CAWSRDAGASGNTIYF
TRBJ1-1 | 19 | TRBV6-1 | TRBD1 | NA | TGTGCCAGCAGCCGCATCGGACAGGCCGCAAACCAGATGAACACTGAAGCTTTCTTT | CASSRIGQAANQMNTEAFF
TRBJ1-2 | 15 | TRBV20-1 | TRBD1 | NA | TGCAGTGCTAGAGATAACCGACAGGGGGAGAATGGCTACACCTTC | CSARDNRQGENGYTF
TRBJ2-3 | 17 | TRBV5-1 | NA | NA | TGCGCCAGCAGCCCTCAAGTAGCGGAGACAACCACAGATACGCAGTATTTT | CASSPQVAETTTDTQYF
TRBJ1-1 | 11 | TRBV6-5 | TRBD1 | NA | TGTGCCAGCGGGAGACAGGGTGAAGCTTTCTTT | CASGRQGEAFF
TRBJ2-7 | 14 | TRBV29-1 | TRBD1 | many | TGCAGCGTTGAAGGGACAGGGGTAATGTACGAGCAGTACTTC | CSVEGTGVMYEQYF
TRBJ1-1 | 13 | TRBV18 | NA | many | TGTGCCAGCTCACCGATTACGGGGGGAGAAGCTTTCTTT | CASSPITGGEAFF
TRBJ2-3 | 12 | TRBV10-3 | NA | many | TGTGCCATCAGTGAGTCGACGGCAGCGCAGTATTTT | CAISESTAAQYF
TRBJ2-6 | 17 | TRBV7-3 | TRBD1 | NA | TGTGCCAGCAGCCTCGAGGGACAGATCTCTGGGGCCAACGTCCTGACTTTC | CASSLEGQISGANVLTF
TRBJ2-5 | 14 | TRBV4-1 | NA | few | TGCGCCAGCAGCCCCCGACAGAATCAAGAGACCCAGTACTTC | CASSPRQNQETQYF
TRBJ1-1 | 15 | TRBV19 | NA | NA | TGTGCCAGTAGTATAGGGGCGGGACATAGCACTGAAGCTTTCTTT | CASSIGAGHSTEAFF
TRBJ1-2 | 14 | TRBV7-9 | NA | NA | TGTGCCAGCAGGGGGGGTGAGGTCAACTATGGCTACACCTTC | CASRGGEVNYGYTF
TRBJ2-4 | 17 | TRBV20-1 | TRBD2 | NA | TGCAGTGCTAGGAAAGCGGGACGGAAATTAGCCAAAAACATTCAGTACTTC | CSARKAGRKLAKNIQYF
TRBJ1-3 | 16 | TRBV9 | NA | NA | TGTGCCAGCAGCGTAGCCAGGGCTCCTTCTGGAAACACCATATATTTT | CASSVARAPSGNTIYF
TRBJ2-7 | 14 | TRBV27 | TRBD1 | NA | TGTGCCAGCAGCCCATCCGGGACAGTCTACGAGCAGTACTTC | CASSPSGTVYEQYF
TRBJ2-6 | 16 | TRBV12-3/TRBV12-4 | NA | few | TGTGCCAGCAGTTCCCGAGGATGGTTGGGGGCCAACGTCCTGACTTTC | CASSSRGWLGANVLTF
TRBJ2-5 | 14 | TRBV5-1 | NA | few | TGCGCCAGCAGTCGTCTAGCTCCTGGAGAGACCCAGTACTTC | CASSRLAPGETQYF
TRBJ1-5 | 12 | TRBV2 | NA | few | TGTGCCAGCAGGGCAGAAAATCAGCCCCAGCATTTT | CASRAENQPQHF
TRBJ2-7 | 15 | TRBV5-1 | TRBD1 | few | TGCGCCAGCAGCTTTTCCGGGACAGATTCCGTCAGGCAGTACTTC | CASSFSGTDSVRQYF
TRBJ2-7 | 15 | TRBV11-2 | NA | NA | TGTGCCAGCAGCCCCCTAGCAAAGCCCTCCTACGAGCAGTACTTC | CASSPLAKPSYEQYF
TRBJ1-2 | 14 | TRBV20-1 | TRBD1 | few | TGCAGTGCAAAGACCGGGACAGGGGTCTATGGCTACACCTTC | CSAKTGTGVYGYTF
TRBJ1-1 | 18 | TRBV9 | NA | NA | TGTGCCAGCAGCCCCAGGGGTCCGCGAGAGTTTATGAACACTGAAGCTTTCTTT | CASSPRGPREFMNTEAFF
TRBJ2-7 | 15 | TRBV10-3 | TRBD1 | NA | TGTGCCATCAGTGAGGGTAGACAGGGCACCTACGAGCAGTACTTC | CAISEGRQGTYEQYF
TRBJ2-1 | 15 | TRBV5-1 | TRBD2 | NA | TGCGCCAGCAGCTTACCGAGCGGGGGATCCAATGAGCAGTTCTTC | CASSLPSGGSNEQFF
TRBJ2-7 | 17 | TRBV1 | NA | few | TGCACCAGCAGCCGTTCATTTCGCGGGGAGTCGGACTACGAGCAGTACTTC | CTSSRSFRGESDYEQYF
TRBJ1-2 | 11 | TRBV20-1 | TRBD1 | many | TGCAGTGCTTATCGACAGGGAGGCTACACCTTC | CSAYRQGGYTF
TRBJ2-1 | 15 | TRBV12-3/TRBV12-4 | TRBD2 | few | TGTGCCAGCAGTTTAGGGCGGGGGGAGTACAATGAGCAGTTCTTC | CASSLGRGEYNEQFF
TRBJ2-5 | 15 | TRBV19 | NA | few | TGTGCCAGTAGACTCGAGGGACACCGACAAGAGACCCAGTACTTC | CASRLEGHRQETQYF
TRBJ1-6 | 16 | TRBV3-1 | NA | NA | TGTGCCAGCAGCCAAGAGGGACGGCGCTATAATTCACCCCTCCACTTT | CASSQEGRRYNSPLHF
TRBJ2-1 | 17 | TRBV6-1 | NA | NA | TGTGCCAGCAGGTTAGCACCAGGGTCCAGCTCCTACAATGAGCAGTTCTTC | CASRLAPGSSSYNEQFF
TRBJ2-1 | 15 | TRBV3-1 | NA | NA | TGTGCCAGCAGCCAAGATTTGGCCTCCTACAATGAGCAGTTCTTC | CASSQDLASYNEQFF
TRBJ2-2 | 17 | TRBV15 | NA | NA | TGTGCCACCAGCAGAGTCCGAGACAGTAAGAACACCGGGGAGCTGTTTTTT | CATSRVRDSKNTGELFF
TRBJ1-1 | 15 | TRBV2 | NA | NA | TGTGCCAGCAGTCCTGCTTTCAGATCGAACACTGAAGCTTTCTTT | CASSPAFRSNTEAFF
TRBJ2-7 | 14 | TRBV20-1 | TRBD2 | many | TGCAGTGCTCCCACTAGCGCCCTCTCCTACGAGCAGTACTTC | CSAPTSALSYEQYF
TRBJ1-2 | 12 | TRBV7-9 | NA | NA | TGTGCCAGCAGCTTGGGGAACAATGGCTACACCTTC | CASSLGNNGYTF
TRBJ1-5 | 12 | TRBV12-3/TRBV12-4 | NA | NA | TGTGCCAGCAGCCGGGACCTTAGGGCCCAGCATTTT | CASSRDLRAQHF
TRBJ2-1 | 11 | TRBV12-3/TRBV12-4 | NA | many | TGTGCCAGCAGTTATAGGCAGGGAATCGAATTC | CASSYRQGIEF
TRBJ1-1 | 12 | TRBV29-1 | TRBD1 | NA | TGCAGCGAGGGAGGGTCGGGGACAGGAGCTTTCTTT | CSEGGSGTGAFF
TRBJ2-5 | 15 | TRBV20-1 | NA | few | TGCAGTGGGACGAGGACAGACGAACCCCAAGAGACCCAGTACTTC | CSGTRTDEPQETQYF